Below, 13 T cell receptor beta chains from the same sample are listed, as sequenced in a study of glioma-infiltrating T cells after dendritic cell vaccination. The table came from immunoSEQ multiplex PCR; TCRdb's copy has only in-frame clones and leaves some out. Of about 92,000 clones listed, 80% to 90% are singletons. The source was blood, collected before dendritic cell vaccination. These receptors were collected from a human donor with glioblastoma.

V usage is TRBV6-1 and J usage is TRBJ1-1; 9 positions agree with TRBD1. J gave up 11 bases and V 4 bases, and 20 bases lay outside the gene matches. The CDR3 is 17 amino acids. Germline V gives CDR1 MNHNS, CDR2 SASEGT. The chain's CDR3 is CASSGITWDRALLLAFF. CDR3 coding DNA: TGTGCCAGCAGTGGGATAACTTGGGACAGGGCACTTTTGTTGGCTTTCTTT.

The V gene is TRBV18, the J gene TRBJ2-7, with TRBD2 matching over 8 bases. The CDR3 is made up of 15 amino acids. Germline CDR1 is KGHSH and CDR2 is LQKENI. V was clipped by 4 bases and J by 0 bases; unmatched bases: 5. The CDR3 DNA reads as TGTGCCAGCTCACTAACACTAGCGGACTCCTACGAGCAGTACTTC. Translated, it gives CASSLTLADSYEQYF.

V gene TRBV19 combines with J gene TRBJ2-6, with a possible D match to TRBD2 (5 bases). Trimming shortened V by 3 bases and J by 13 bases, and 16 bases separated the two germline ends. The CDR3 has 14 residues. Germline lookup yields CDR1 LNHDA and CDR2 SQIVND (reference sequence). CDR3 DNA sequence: TGTGCCAGTAGTATGGACTCACTTCTCAGAGTCCTGACTTTC. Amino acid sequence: CASSMDSLLRVLTF.

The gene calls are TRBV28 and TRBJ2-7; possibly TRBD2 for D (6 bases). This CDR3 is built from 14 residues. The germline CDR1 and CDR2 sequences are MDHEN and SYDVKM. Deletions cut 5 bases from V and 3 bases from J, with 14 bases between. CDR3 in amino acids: CASSQTGSYYEQYF. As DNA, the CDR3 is TGTGCCAGCAGTCAGACCGGGAGCTACTACGAGCAGTACTTC.

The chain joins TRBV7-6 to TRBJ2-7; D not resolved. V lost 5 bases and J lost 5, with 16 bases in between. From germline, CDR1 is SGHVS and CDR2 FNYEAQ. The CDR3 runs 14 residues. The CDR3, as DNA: TGTGCCAGCAGCCCCGAAGATCAGGTCCACGAGCAGTACTTC. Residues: CASSPEDQVHEQYF.

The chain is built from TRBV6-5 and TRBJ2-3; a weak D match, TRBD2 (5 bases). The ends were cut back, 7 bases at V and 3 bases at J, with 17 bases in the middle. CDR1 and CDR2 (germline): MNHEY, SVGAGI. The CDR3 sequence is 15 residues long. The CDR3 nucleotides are TGTGCCAGCAAAGAAGCGGTTATCCGAACAGATACGCAGTATTTT. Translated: CASKEAVIRTDTQYF.

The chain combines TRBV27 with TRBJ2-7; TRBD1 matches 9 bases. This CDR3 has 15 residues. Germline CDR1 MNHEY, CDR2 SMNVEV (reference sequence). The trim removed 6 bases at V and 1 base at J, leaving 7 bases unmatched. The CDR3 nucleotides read TGTGCCAGCAGACTCACCGGGACAGGGTCCTACGAGCAGTACTTC. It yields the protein CASRLTGTGSYEQYF.

This CDR3 reads CAWNLGQGVAYGYTF. DNA of the CDR3: TGTGCCTGGAACCTTGGACAGGGGGTTGCCTATGGCTACACCTTC. The chain carries TRBV30 and TRBJ1-2; TRBD1 matches at 10 bases. Germline-derived CDR1 and CDR2 are GTSNPN and SVGIG (reference sequence). J lost 4 bases, V lost 4 bases, and 9 bases had no gene match. The CDR3 length is 15 residues.

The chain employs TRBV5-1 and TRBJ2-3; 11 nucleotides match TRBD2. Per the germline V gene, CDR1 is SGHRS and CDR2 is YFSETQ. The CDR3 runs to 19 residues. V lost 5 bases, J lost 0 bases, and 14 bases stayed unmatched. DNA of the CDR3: TGCGCCAGCAGACCTTGGTCCGGGACTAGCGGTTCTAGCACAGATACGCAGTATTTT. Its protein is CASRPWSGTSGSSTDTQYF. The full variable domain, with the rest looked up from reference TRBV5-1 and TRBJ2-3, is KAGVTQTPRYLIKTRGQQVTLSCSPISGHRSVSWYQQTPGQGLQFLFEYFSETQRNKGNFPGRFSGRQFSNSRSEMNVSTLELGDSALYLCASRPWSGTSGSSTDTQYFGPGTRLTVL.

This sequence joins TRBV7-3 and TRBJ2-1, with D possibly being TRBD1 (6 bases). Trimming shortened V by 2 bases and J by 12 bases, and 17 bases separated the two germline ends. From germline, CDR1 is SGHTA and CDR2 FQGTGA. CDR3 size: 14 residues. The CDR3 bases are TGTGCCAGCAGCTTAGAAACAGGGCGGTTCGGGCAGTTCTTC. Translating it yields CASSLETGRFGQFF. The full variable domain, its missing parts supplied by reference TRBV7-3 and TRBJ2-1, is GAGVSQTPSNKVTEKGKYVELRCDPISGHTALYWYRQSLGQGPEFLIYFQGTGAADDSGLPNDRFFAVRPEGSVSTLKIQRTERGDSAVYLCASSLETGRFGQFFGPGTRLTVL.

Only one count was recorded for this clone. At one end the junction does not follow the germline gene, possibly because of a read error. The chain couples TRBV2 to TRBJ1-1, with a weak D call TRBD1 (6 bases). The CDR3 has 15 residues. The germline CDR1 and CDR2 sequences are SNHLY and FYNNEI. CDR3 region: CASRRTGSGGLREQF. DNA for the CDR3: TGTGCCAGCAGACGTACAGGGTCCGGGGGGCTCAGAGAGCAATTT.

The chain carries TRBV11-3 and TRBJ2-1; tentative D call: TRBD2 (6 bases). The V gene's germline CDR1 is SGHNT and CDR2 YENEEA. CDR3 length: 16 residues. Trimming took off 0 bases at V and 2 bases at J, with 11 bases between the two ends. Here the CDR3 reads CASSLDLAAPYNEQFF. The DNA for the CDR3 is TGTGCCAGCAGCTTAGATTTAGCGGCCCCCTACAATGAGCAGTTCTTC. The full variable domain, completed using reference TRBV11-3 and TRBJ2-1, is EAGVVQSPRYKIIEKKQPVAFWCNPISGHNTLYWYLQNLGQGPELLIRYENEEAVDDSQLPKDRFSAERLKGVDSTLKIQPAELGDSAVYLCASSLDLAAPYNEQFFGPGTRLTVL.

The CDR3 nucleotides read TGTGCCAGCAGCGGATCGGGACAGGGAATGAACACTGAAGCTTTCTTT. Translating gives CASSGSGQGMNTEAFF. This chain joins TRBV9 and TRBJ1-1; TRBD1 matches 9 bases. Per the germline V gene, CDR1 is SGDLS and CDR2 is YYNGEE. V gave up 3 bases and J gave up 0 bases; unmatched junction bases: 6. This CDR3 spans 16 amino acids.